A selection of T cell receptor beta chains follows, all from one sample in a study of cytomegalovirus exposure and HLA in healthy donors. Data came from immunoSEQ multiplex PCR; TCRdb stores just in-frame clones and leaves some out. The sample table sets out 100,000 to 150,000 clones. The sample taken for sequencing was PBMCs. Every receptor here comes from a woman in her 40s in good health and CMV-seronegative. CDR3s include the opening cysteine and the closing phenylalanine or tryptophan. D genes are given only for firm matches.

v_call	d_call	j_call	cdr3_aa
TRBV28	TRBD2	TRBJ2-1	CASIERGGPNEQFF
TRBV5-1	TRBD2	TRBJ2-7	CASSLTAGKDYEQYF
TRBV18	TRBD1	TRBJ1-5	CASSPLTGDSNQPQHF
TRBV28	-	TRBJ2-1	CASSLAAGNEQFF
TRBV6-1	TRBD1	TRBJ1-1	CASSESGGRSTEAFF
TRBV10-3	-	TRBJ1-1	CAITFSAGTEAFF
TRBV6-5	TRBD2	TRBJ2-5	CASSSTGGRETQYF
TRBV7-9	TRBD2	TRBJ2-5	CASSLWTGGGLVETQYF
TRBV5-6	TRBD1	TRBJ1-2	CASSLPGGVYGYTF
TRBV19	TRBD1	TRBJ1-1	CAPGGTGSVTEAFF
TRBV7-2	TRBD1	TRBJ1-3	CASSLGPQGSGNTIYF
TRBV6-5	TRBD1	TRBJ1-1	CASSRGTGVNTEAFF
TRBV25-1	TRBD1	TRBJ1-6	CASSAHRDSFNSPLHF
TRBV19	TRBD1	TRBJ1-1	CASIPYRGPNTEAFF
TRBV28	-	TRBJ1-2	CASSSHSNYGYTF
TRBV6-1	-	TRBJ1-2	CASSDPTGRYGYTF
TRBV7-3	-	TRBJ1-1	CASSPGGTSTEAFF
TRBV7-9	-	TRBJ1-2	CASSLAERDGYTF
TRBV7-9	-	TRBJ2-7	CASSPRTDEQYF
TRBV19	-	TRBJ1-1	CASSSDRVNTEAFF
TRBV10-3	TRBD2	TRBJ2-3	CAVALSGGPTDTQYF
TRBV9	-	TRBJ1-1	CASSVGGGGEAFF
TRBV7-2	-	TRBJ1-1	CASSLRGYEAFF
TRBV19	-	TRBJ1-5	CASSIISSGGIYRQPQHF